A single sample is the source of the 22 T cell receptor beta chains below, sequenced in a study of T-cell reconstitution after alpha-beta-depleted transplantation in children. The authors prepared the TCRbeta library with unique molecular identifiers. MiXCR, run by TCRdb on the PCR reads, gives a single entry per CDR3 protein. The data show over 200,000 distinct CDR3 sequences, roughly a tenth seen once. The specimen was PBMCs from the stem cell graft donor, collected from the stem cell graft. These receptors were collected from a human donor who donated a stem cell graft to a child with acute lymphoblastic leukemia.

This chain links TRBV4-2 with TRBJ2-1; 8 nucleotides agree with TRBD2. V lost 0 bases to trimming and J lost 3 bases; unmatched junction nucleotides: 7. Germline V gene lookup returns CDR1 LGHNA and CDR2 YNFKEQ. The CDR3 extends over 17 amino acids. The CDR3 sequence: CASSQDYGGGFYNEQFF. The CDR3 DNA follows: TGTGCCAGCAGCCAAGATTACGGGGGGGGGTTCTACAATGAGCAGTTCTTC.

This clonotype was seen ten or more times. This may come from a read error, since a much larger clone is one base off. The chain has TRBV6-4 and TRBJ2-3; 9 bases align to TRBD2. Germline trimming cut 2 bases from V and 1 base from J; bases unmatched to any gene: 1. CDR1 and CDR2 from the germline V gene are MRHNA and SNTAGT. This CDR3 is 15 amino acids long. CDR3 loop: CASSDASGGTDTQYF. CDR3 DNA sequence: TGTGCCAGCAGTGACGCTAGCGGGGGCACAGATACGCAGTATTTT.

The CDR3 sequence is CASLGGVINEQFF. The CDR3, as DNA: TGTGCCAGCTTAGGTGGGGTGATCAATGAGCAGTTCTTC. The V gene is TRBV6-2 or TRBV6-3, the J gene TRBJ2-1; D not resolved. This CDR3 spans 13 amino acids. Germline V CDR1 and CDR2: MNHEY, SVGEGT. Trimming cost V 8 bases and J 6 bases, with 14 bases left between them.

The chain uses TRBV7-2 and TRBJ2-5; D possibly corresponds to TRBD2 (6 bases). CDR1 SGHTA and CDR2 FQGNSA come from the germline V gene. This CDR3 region has 15 residues. V shed 2 bases and J shed 1 base, with 11 bases lying between them. The CDR3: CASSLSGRGQETQYF. CDR3 sequence (DNA): TGTGCCAGCAGCTTAAGCGGGCGGGGCCAAGAGACCCAGTACTTC.

This clonotype has only a few counts. The chain uses TRBV10-2 and TRBJ1-2; D perhaps matches TRBD1 (5 bases). The CDR3 has 14 residues. The germline CDR1 and CDR2 sequences are WSHSY and SAAADI. Deletions cut 3 bases from V and 4 bases from J, with 12 bases between. CDR3 sequence (DNA): TGCGCCAGCAGTGACAGCGGGGACCCCTATGGCTACACCTTC. Its translation is CASSDSGDPYGYTF.

The chain uses TRBV6-2 or TRBV6-3 and TRBJ2-1; 12 positions match TRBD2. The CDR3 is 16 residues long. Germline V CDR1 and CDR2: MNHEY, SVGEGT. The V and J ends lost 6 bases and 9 bases, in that order; junction bases with no gene match: 12. CDR3 sequence: CASSLLAGGCQIEQFF. The CDR3 nucleotides read TGTGCCAGCAGCCTCCTAGCGGGGGGGTGTCAGATTGAGCAGTTCTTC.

J is TRBJ1-1 and V is TRBV27, with TRBD1 matching 10 bases. Germline lookup yields CDR1 MNHEY and CDR2 SMNVEV (reference sequence). The ends lost 3 bases at V and 11 bases at J; junction bases unmatched: 9. The CDR3 sequence is 14 residues long. The CDR3 region is CASSFYVDRGEAFF. Written as DNA, the CDR3 is TGTGCCAGCAGTTTCTACGTGGACAGGGGGGAGGCTTTCTTT.

This clonotype has ten or more counts. This chain connects TRBV9 to TRBJ2-7; D might be TRBD1 or TRBD2, each matching 6 bases. This CDR3 has 13 amino acids. The V gene lost 7 bases and the J gene lost 12 bases, with 23 bases spanning the gap. Germline V gives CDR1 SGDLS, CDR2 YYNGEE. The CDR3 sequence: CASGGMRRGYLYF. In DNA, the CDR3 is TGTGCCAGCGGGGGGATGAGAAGGGGGTATCTGTACTTC.

V gene TRBV20-1 combines with J gene TRBJ1-2, with TRBD1 matching over 8 bases. This CDR3 is built from 14 residues. Germline assignment: CDR1 DFQATT and CDR2 SNEGSKA (reference sequence). The V gene end was trimmed by 3 bases and the J gene end by 2 bases; junction bases not matched to a gene: 5. This CDR3 reads CSASRTGRNYGYTF. The CDR3 DNA is TGCAGTGCTAGCCGGACAGGGAGGAACTATGGCTACACCTTC.

The chain couples TRBV7-2 to TRBJ2-5; D remains unclear. The germline V and J ends were trimmed by 5 bases and 4 bases, with 11 bases remaining between them. The germline gives CDR1 SGHTA, CDR2 FQGNSA. The CDR3 has 13 amino acids. CDR3 sequence reads: CASSPLVRETQYF. CDR3 DNA sequence: TGTGCCAGCAGCCCCTTGGTCCGAGAGACCCAGTACTTC. The variable domain in full, completed from reference TRBV7-2 and TRBJ2-5, reads GAGVSQSPSNKVTEKGKDVELRCDPISGHTALYWYRQSLGQGLEFLIYFQGNSAPDKSGLPSDRFSAERTGGSVSTLTIQRTQQEDSAVYLCASSPLVRETQYFGPGTRLLVL.

This clonotype was counted a few times. The CDR3 region has the DNA TGTGCCAGCAGCTTGTTGACAGTTAATAACTATGGCTACACCTTC. Protein sequence: CASSLLTVNNYGYTF. The chain combines TRBV5-5 with TRBJ1-2; tentatively, D is TRBD1 (5 bases). This CDR3 spans 15 amino acids. V was trimmed by 1 base and J by 1 base, leaving 11 bases between them. CDR1 and CDR2 from the germline V gene are SGHKS and YYEKEE (reference sequence).

This clonotype appeared a single time. V usage is TRBV2 and J usage is TRBJ2-6; D possibly uses TRBD1 or TRBD2 (5 bases each). V lost 1 base, J lost 4 bases, and 8 bases lay in between. The germline V gene encodes CDR1 SNHLY and CDR2 FYNNEI. The CDR3 runs to 15 residues. Here the CDR3 reads CASSEGGFGANVLTF. The CDR3 DNA follows: TGTGCCAGCAGTGAAGGGGGGTTCGGGGCCAACGTCCTGACTTTC. The entire variable domain, with the rest obtained from reference TRBV2 and TRBJ2-6, is as follows: EPEVTQTPSHQVTQMGQEVILRCVPISNHLYFYWYRQILGQKVEFLVSFYNNEISEKSEIFDDQFSVERPDGSNFTLKIRSTKLEDSAMYFCASSEGGFGANVLTFGAGSRLTVL.

This clonotype showed up just a few times. The V gene is TRBV12-3 or TRBV12-4, the J gene TRBJ1-5, with unresolved D. Deletions cut 5 bases from V and 1 base from J, with 6 bases between. The CDR3 has 13 residues. The CDR3 protein is CASSRVSNQPQHF. CDR3 in DNA: TGTGCCAGCAGTCGGGTAAGCAATCAGCCCCAGCATTTT.

This clonotype appeared many times. The J gene is TRBJ2-3, the V gene TRBV3-1; 9 bases line up with TRBD2. Trimming removed 1 base from V and 5 bases from J; junction bases left unmatched: 7. CDR1 and CDR2 from the germline V gene are LGHDT and YNNKEL (reference sequence). This CDR3 has 16 residues. The chain's CDR3 is CASSQGVAGAGDTQYF. The CDR3 region has the DNA TGTGCCAGCAGCCAAGGGGTAGCGGGGGCGGGAGATACGCAGTATTTT.

The genes are TRBV11-2 and TRBJ2-5; D is ambiguous. The CDR3 totals 12 residues. The V end was cut by 6 bases, the J end by 4 bases, with 9 bases between. Germline V CDR1 and CDR2: SGHAT, FQNNGV. CDR3 residues: CASRPNRETQYF. The CDR3 DNA sequence: TGTGCCAGCAGGCCAAACAGAGAGACCCAGTACTTC.

This clonotype was picked up a small number of times. The rearrangement joins TRBV3-1 to TRBJ2-3; 8 positions agree with TRBD2. The CDR3 is made up of 15 amino acids. With V trimmed by 4 bases and J by 0 bases, 3 bases remained unmatched. CDR1 is LGHDT, CDR2 YNNKEL, per germline (reference sequence). The CDR3 spells CASSPLAESTDTQYF. In DNA form, the CDR3 reads TGTGCCAGCAGCCCACTAGCGGAGAGCACAGATACGCAGTATTTT.

This clonotype appeared a few times. V usage is TRBV27 and J usage is TRBJ2-7; a possible D gene is TRBD2 (6 bases). Trimming took 6 bases from V and 6 from J, leaving 15 bases between them. The germline V gene encodes CDR1 MNHEY and CDR2 SMNVEV (reference sequence). The CDR3 totals 13 residues. Here the CDR3 DNA reads TGTGCCAGCAGAGGGGACTCCCGGGGCGAGCAGTACTTC. This encodes CASRGDSRGEQYF.

This clonotype was counted ten times or more. The chain is built from TRBV28 and TRBJ2-5; no definite D call. Trimming left V 7 bases short and J 4 bases short, with 7 bases between. Germline CDR1 MDHEN, CDR2 SYDVKM. The length of the CDR3 is 11 residues. The CDR3 reads CASITGETQYF. The DNA of the CDR3 is TGTGCCAGCATCACCGGAGAGACCCAGTACTTC.

The V call is TRBV4-2, the J call TRBJ1-3; D uncertain. The germline CDR1 and CDR2 sequences are LGHNA and YNFKEQ. Trimming took off 0 bases at V and 0 bases at J, with 9 bases between the two ends. The CDR3 has 16 residues. CDR3 DNA: TGTGCCAGCAGCCAAGATAACCCCAGCTCTGGAAACACCATATATTTT. It is translated as CASSQDNPSSGNTIYF.

This clonotype occurred a few times. The V call is TRBV20-1, the J call TRBJ2-3; 10 nucleotides match TRBD1. There are 16 residues in the CDR3. Looked up from germline, CDR1 is DFQATT and CDR2 is SNEGSKA (reference sequence). V was clipped by 5 bases and J by 0 bases; unmatched bases: 8. The CDR3 reads CSAGGQGETSTDTQYF. The CDR3, as DNA: TGCAGTGCTGGCGGACAGGGGGAGACTAGCACAGATACGCAGTATTTT.

In regard to this clonotype: This may come from a read error, since a much larger clone is one base off. The chain recombines TRBV5-5 with TRBJ2-7; TRBD1 matches 9 bases. This CDR3 comprises 13 residues. CDR1 is SGHKS, CDR2 YYEKEE, per germline (reference sequence). J lost 3 bases, V lost 4 bases, and 2 bases had no gene match. CDR3: CASSRDRVYEQYF. CDR3 nucleotide sequence: TGTGCCAGCAGCCGGGACAGGGTCTACGAGCAGTACTTC.

This clonotype was recorded at least ten times. The chain joins TRBV5-1 to TRBJ2-7; a possible D gene is TRBD1 (6 bases). Germline values: CDR1 SGHRS, CDR2 YFSETQ. This CDR3 has 14 amino acids. Between the trimmed V and J ends, which lost 4 bases and 2 bases, there was a span of 13 bases. The CDR3 coding sequence is TGCGCCAGCAGCCCGGACAGTTACGCCTACGAGCAGTACTTC. Translating it yields CASSPDSYAYEQYF.